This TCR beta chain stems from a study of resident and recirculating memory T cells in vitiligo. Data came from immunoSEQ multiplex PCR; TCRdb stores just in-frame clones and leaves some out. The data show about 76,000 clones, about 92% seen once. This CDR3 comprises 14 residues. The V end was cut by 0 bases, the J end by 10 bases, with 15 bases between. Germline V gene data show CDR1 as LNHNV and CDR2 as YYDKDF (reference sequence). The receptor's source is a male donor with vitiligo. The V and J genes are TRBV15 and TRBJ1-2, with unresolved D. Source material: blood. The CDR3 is CATSRDVKGGPYTF. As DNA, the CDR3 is TGTGCCACCAGCAGAGATGTAAAGGGAGGACCCTACACCTTC.